A single sample is the source of the 6 T cell receptor beta chains below, sequenced in a study of blood T cell repertoires in COVID-19. The table came from immunoSEQ multiplex PCR; TCRdb's copy has only in-frame clones and leaves some out. This table holds about 170,000 clones, 70% to 90% found once. The sample consisted of peripheral blood. The receptors stem from an elderly woman in a cohort sampled during active or convalescent COVID-19.

V and J are TRBV6-2 or TRBV6-3 and TRBJ1-2, with 9 bases matching TRBD1. The CDR3 consists of 14 residues. Germline values: CDR1 MNHEY, CDR2 SVGEGT. Germline trimming cut 1 base from V and 5 bases from J; bases unmatched to any gene: 2. CDR3 in DNA: TGTGCCAGCAGTTACTTGGGACAGGGATATGGCTACACCTTC. Translating gives CASSYLGQGYGYTF.

This clone was seen once. The chain has TRBV11-3 and TRBJ2-5, with 11 bases that match TRBD2. This CDR3 has 17 amino acids. CDR1 is SGHNT, CDR2 YENEEA, per germline. V was clipped by 0 bases and J by 5 bases; unmatched bases: 8. This chain's CDR3 is CASSLDRVAGGHETQYF. CDR3 bases: TGTGCCAGCAGCTTAGATCGGGTAGCGGGGGGGCACGAGACCCAGTACTTC.

The V and J genes are TRBV5-1 and TRBJ1-5; 7 bases map to TRBD1. The V and J ends lost 0 bases and 6 bases, in that order; junction bases with no gene match: 3. The CDR3 contains 14 residues. Germline V gene sequence: CDR1 SGHRS, CDR2 YFSETQ. CDR3 in DNA: TGCGCCAGCAGCTTGGAAGGGGGCTTTCAGCCCCAGCATTTT. Translated, it gives CASSLEGGFQPQHF.

The chain couples TRBV3-1 (or the pseudogene TRBV3-2) to TRBJ1-2, with TRBD1 matching 7 bases. Germline CDR1 reads LGHDT; CDR2 reads YNNKEL (reference sequence). This CDR3 has 15 amino acids. V dropped 6 bases and J dropped 4; count of bases not matched to a gene: 11. The DNA of the CDR3 is TGTGCCAGCAGACCGGGACAGATAAATGGCTATGGCTACACCTTC. As protein: CASRPGQINGYGYTF.

This clone has just one count. This chain links TRBV3-1 (or the pseudogene TRBV3-2) with TRBJ1-3, with 8 bases identical to TRBD1. The J segment lost 1 base and the V segment lost 4 bases, leaving 3 bases of the junction unmatched. The CDR3 is 15 amino acids. From germline, CDR1 is LGHDT and CDR2 YNNKEL (reference sequence). CDR3 sequence reads: CASSRTGGSGNTIYF. CDR3 DNA sequence: TGTGCCAGCAGCCGAACAGGGGGGTCTGGAAACACCATATATTTT.

This clone has just a few counts. J is TRBJ2-3 and V is TRBV5-8; 8 bases are shared with TRBD2. This CDR3 is 16 amino acids long. The germline gives CDR1 SGHTS, CDR2 YDEGEE. Losses at the gene ends were 4 bases for V and 3 bases for J; bases not matched to a gene: 10. The CDR3 loop is CASSHTPSGGTDTQYF. In DNA form, the CDR3 reads TGTGCCAGCAGCCACACCCCCAGCGGGGGAACAGATACGCAGTATTTT.